The rows below give T cell receptor beta chains drawn from one sample of a study of beta chain features in type 1 diabetes. The protocol was immunoSEQ multiplex PCR, while the TCRdb copy is restricted to in-frame clones and leaves out a portion. Of some 290,000 clones in the sample, over 11% are singletons; the top ten hold 0.017%. Specimen: naive CD4+ T cells from blood. Source of these receptors: a man aged 30-40 years with type 1 diabetes. The CDR3 runs from the conserved cysteine through the conserved F or W. The order of the fields is J gene, clone size, D gene, V gene, CDR3 DNA, CDR3 protein. D genes are given only for firm matches. Only some rows state a clone size, as once, few, many or a class for expanded clones.

TRBJ2-1 | NA | NA | TRBV11-2 | TGTGCCAGCATCCGCCAAACGGGGAAAAGCTCCTACAATGAGCAGTTCTTC | CASIRQTGKSSYNEQFF
TRBJ2-7 | few | TRBD1 | TRBV2 | TGTGCCAGCAGTGGCCGACAGGGTTCGTACGAGCAGTACTTC | CASSGRQGSYEQYF
TRBJ2-7 | NA | TRBD1 | TRBV4-3 | TGCGCCAGCAGCCAAGGACAGGGGAGCTACGAGCAGTACTTC | CASSQGQGSYEQYF
TRBJ2-7 | few | TRBD2 | TRBV18 | TGTGCCAGCTCACCAGTCTCGGGGGGGTCCTACGAGCAGTACTTC | CASSPVSGGSYEQYF
TRBJ1-2 | few | TRBD1 | TRBV28 | TGTGCCAGCAGAGCAGGGGGCGACTATGGCTACACCTTC | CASRAGGDYGYTF
TRBJ2-3 | few | TRBD1 | TRBV6-6 | TGTGCCAGCACCAACGGACAGGGTTCGGGCACAGATACGCAGTATTTT | CASTNGQGSGTDTQYF
TRBJ2-3 | NA | TRBD2 | TRBV4-1 | TGCGCCAGCAGCCACTCCCTCCTAGCGGGAGGAATAGATACGCAGTATTTT | CASSHSLLAGGIDTQYF
TRBJ1-5 | few | NA | TRBV7-2 | TGTGCCAGCAGCCTACAGGGTCTAGATCAGCCCCAGCATTTT | CASSLQGLDQPQHF
TRBJ2-7 | NA | NA | TRBV5-1 | TGCGCCAGCAGCTTGGTCGCGGTGTCCTACGAGCAGTACTTC | CASSLVAVSYEQYF
TRBJ2-2 | NA | NA | TRBV6-6 | TGTGCCAGCTTCCTTCGGGAAGGGGGGGAGCTGTTTTTT | CASFLREGGELFF
TRBJ2-5 | NA | NA | TRBV28 | TGTGCCAGCAGTTCCCCTCTTGGCCCAGCATCGGGGGAGACCCAGTACTTC | CASSSPLGPASGETQYF
TRBJ2-5 | NA | TRBD1 | TRBV29-1 | TGCAGCTCAAGGACAGGGACAAACCAAGAGACCCAGTACTTC | CSSRTGTNQETQYF
TRBJ2-5 | NA | NA | TRBV7-6 | TGTGCCAGCAGCCGTCTTCGGGCAGGGCAAGAGACCCAGTACTTC | CASSRLRAGQETQYF
TRBJ2-1 | NA | NA | TRBV5-6 | TGTGCCAGCAGCCTGAATAGCGGCTCCTACAATGAGCAGTTCTTC | CASSLNSGSYNEQFF
TRBJ2-3 | NA | TRBD2 | TRBV14 | TGTGCCAGCAGCCAGCTCCCGGGACTAGCGGGAGGTGCAGATACGCAGTATTTT | CASSQLPGLAGGADTQYF